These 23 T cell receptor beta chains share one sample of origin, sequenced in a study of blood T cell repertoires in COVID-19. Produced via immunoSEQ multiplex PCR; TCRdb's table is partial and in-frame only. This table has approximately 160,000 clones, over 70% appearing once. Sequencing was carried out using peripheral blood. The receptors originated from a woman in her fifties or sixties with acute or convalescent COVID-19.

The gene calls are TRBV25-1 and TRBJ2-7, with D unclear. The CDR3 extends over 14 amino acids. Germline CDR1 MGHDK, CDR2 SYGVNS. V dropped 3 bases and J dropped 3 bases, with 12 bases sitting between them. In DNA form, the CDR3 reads TGTGCCAGCAGTGACGCAGTCCAAAACTACGAGCAGTACTTC. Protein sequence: CASSDAVQNYEQYF.

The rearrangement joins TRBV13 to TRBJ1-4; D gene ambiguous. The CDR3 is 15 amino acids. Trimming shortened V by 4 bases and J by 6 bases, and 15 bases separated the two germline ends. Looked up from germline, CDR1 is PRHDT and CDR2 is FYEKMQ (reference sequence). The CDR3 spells CASSSTRTKDEKLFF. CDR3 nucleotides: TGTGCCAGCAGCTCCACCCGGACTAAGGATGAAAAACTGTTTTTT.

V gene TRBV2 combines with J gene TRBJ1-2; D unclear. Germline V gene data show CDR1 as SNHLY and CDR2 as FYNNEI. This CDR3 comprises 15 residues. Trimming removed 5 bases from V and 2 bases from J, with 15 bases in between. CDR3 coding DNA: TGTGCCAGCAGTTCTCAGGCAGTGTCAAACTATGGCTACACCTTC. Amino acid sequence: CASSSQAVSNYGYTF.

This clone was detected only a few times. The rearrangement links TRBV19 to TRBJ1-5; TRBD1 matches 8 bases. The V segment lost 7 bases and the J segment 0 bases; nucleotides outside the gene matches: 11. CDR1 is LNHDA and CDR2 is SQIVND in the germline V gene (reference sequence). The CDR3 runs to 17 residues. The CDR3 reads CASIRTGTGHSNQPQHF. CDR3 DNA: TGTGCCAGTATTCGAACAGGGACAGGTCATAGCAATCAGCCCCAGCATTTT.

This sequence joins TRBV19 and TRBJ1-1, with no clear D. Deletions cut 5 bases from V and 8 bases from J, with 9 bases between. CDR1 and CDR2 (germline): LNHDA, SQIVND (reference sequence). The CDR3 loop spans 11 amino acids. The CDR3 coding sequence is TGTGCCAGTAGTCGGTCCCCCGAAGCTTTCTTT. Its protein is CASSRSPEAFF.

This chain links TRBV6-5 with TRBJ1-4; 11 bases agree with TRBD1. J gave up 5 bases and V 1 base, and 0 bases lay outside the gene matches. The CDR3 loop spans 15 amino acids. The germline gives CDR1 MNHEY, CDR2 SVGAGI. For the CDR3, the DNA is TGTGCCAGCAGTTACTGGGACAGGGGGAATGAAAAACTGTTTTTT. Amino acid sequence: CASSYWDRGNEKLFF.

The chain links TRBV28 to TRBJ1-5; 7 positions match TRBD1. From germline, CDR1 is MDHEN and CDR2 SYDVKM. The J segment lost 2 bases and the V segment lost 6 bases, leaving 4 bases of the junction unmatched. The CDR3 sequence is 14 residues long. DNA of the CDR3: TGTGCCAGCAGGAGGGGGCAGGGCAATCAGCCCCAGCATTTT. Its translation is CASRRGQGNQPQHF.

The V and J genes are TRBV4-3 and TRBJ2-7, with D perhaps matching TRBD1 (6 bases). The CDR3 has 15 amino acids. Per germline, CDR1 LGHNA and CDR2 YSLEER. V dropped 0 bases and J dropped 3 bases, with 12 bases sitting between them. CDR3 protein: CASSQDRTASYEQYF. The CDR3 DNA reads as TGCGCCAGCAGCCAAGACCGGACAGCCAGCTACGAGCAGTACTTC.

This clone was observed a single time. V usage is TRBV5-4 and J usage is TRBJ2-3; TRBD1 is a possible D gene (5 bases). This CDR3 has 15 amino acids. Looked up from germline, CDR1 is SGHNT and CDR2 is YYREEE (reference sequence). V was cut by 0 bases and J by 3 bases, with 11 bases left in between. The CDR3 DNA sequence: TGTGCCAGCAGCTTGGCACAGGTGGGGACAGATACGCAGTATTTT. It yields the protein CASSLAQVGTDTQYF.

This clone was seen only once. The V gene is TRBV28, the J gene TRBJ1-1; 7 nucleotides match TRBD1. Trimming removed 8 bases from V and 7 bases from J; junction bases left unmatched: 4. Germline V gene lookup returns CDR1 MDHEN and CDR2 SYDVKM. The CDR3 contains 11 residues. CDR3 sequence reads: CASQGGSEAFF. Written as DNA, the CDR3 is TGTGCCAGCCAGGGGGGCAGTGAAGCTTTCTTT.

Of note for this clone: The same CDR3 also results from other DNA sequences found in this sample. The CDR3 bases are TGCGCCAGCAGCCACACTAGCGGGGGGGCAAATGAGCAGTTCTTC. It codes for CASSHTSGGANEQFF. The V call is TRBV4-3, the J call TRBJ2-1, with 13 bases lining up with TRBD2. The germline gives CDR1 LGHNA, CDR2 YSLEER. Germline trimming cut 3 bases from V and 7 bases from J; bases unmatched to any gene: 3. The CDR3 runs 15 residues.

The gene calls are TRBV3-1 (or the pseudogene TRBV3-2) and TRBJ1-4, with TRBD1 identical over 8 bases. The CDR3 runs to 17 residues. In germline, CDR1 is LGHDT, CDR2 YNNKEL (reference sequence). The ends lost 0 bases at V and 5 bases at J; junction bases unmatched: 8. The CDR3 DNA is TGTGCCAGCAGCCAAGACCCAGACAGGGGACGGAATGAAAAACTGTTTTTT. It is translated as CASSQDPDRGRNEKLFF.

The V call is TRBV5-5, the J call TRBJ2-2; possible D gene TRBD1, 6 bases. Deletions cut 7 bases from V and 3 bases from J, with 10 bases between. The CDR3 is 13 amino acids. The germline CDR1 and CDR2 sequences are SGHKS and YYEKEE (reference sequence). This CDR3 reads CASGGRYTGELFF. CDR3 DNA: TGTGCCAGCGGGGGCCGGTACACCGGGGAGCTGTTTTTT.

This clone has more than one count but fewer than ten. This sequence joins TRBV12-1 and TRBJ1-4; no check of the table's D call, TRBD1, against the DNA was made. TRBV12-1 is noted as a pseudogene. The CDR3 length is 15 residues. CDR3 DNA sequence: TGTGCCAGCAGCCCTGACAGGGGGCGCGGGGAAAAACTGTTTTTT. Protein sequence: CASSPDRGRGEKLFF.

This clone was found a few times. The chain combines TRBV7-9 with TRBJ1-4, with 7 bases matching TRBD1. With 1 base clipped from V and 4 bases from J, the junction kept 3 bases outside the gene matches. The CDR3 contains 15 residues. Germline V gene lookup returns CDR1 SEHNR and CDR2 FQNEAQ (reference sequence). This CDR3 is CASSLVRDSNEKLFF. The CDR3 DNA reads TGTGCCAGCAGCTTAGTTCGGGACAGTAATGAAAAACTGTTTTTT.

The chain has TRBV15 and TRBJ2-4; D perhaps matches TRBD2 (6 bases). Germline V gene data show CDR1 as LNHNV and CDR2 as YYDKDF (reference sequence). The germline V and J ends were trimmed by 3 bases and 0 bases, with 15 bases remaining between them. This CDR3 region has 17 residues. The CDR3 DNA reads TGTGCCACCAGCAGTGGGTCGGGGGTTCAAGCCAAAAACATTCAGTACTTC. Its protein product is CATSSGSGVQAKNIQYF.

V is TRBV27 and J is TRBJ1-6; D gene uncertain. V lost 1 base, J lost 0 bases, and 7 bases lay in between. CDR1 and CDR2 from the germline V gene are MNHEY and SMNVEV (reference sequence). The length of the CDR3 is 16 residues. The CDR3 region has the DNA TGTGCCAGCAGTTTATTGTCGAGCTCCTATAATTCACCCCTCCACTTT. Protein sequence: CASSLLSSSYNSPLHF.

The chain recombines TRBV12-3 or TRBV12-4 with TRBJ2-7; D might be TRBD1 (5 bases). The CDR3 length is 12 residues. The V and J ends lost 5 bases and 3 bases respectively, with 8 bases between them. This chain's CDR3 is CASSHGHYEQYF. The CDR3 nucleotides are TGTGCCAGCAGTCATGGACACTACGAGCAGTACTTC.

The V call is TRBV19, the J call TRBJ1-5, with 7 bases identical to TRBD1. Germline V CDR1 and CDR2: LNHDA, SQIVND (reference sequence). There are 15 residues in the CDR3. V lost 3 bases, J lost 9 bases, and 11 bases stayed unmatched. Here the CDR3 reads CASSMGGQDLRPQHF. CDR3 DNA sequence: TGTGCCAGTAGTATGGGTGGACAGGACCTCCGGCCCCAGCATTTT.

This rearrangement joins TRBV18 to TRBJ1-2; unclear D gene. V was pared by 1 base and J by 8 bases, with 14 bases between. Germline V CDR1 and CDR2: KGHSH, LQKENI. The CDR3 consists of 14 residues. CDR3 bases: TGTGCCAGCTCACCACTCGATACCGGTATCGGCTACACCTTC. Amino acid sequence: CASSPLDTGIGYTF.

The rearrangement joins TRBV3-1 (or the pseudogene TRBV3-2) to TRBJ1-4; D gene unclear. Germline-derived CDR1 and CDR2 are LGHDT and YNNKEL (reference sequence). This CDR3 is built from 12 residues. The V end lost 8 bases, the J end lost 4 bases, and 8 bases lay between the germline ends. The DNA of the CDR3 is TGTGCCAGCCGGGGTGGTAATGAAAAACTGTTTTTT. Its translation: CASRGGNEKLFF.

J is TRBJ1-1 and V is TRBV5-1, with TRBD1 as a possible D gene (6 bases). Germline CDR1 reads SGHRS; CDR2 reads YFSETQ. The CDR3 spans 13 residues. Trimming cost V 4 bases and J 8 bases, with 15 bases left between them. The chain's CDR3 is CASSAPQGIEAFF. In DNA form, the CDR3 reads TGCGCCAGCAGCGCACCACAGGGTATCGAAGCTTTCTTT.

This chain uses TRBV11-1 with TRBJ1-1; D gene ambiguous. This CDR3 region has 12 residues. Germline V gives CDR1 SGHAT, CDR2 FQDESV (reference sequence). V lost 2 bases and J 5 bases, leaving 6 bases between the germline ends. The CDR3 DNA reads TGTGCCAGCAGCTTACTCGGGACTGAAGCTTTCTTT. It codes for CASSLLGTEAFF.